This T cell receptor beta chain was profiled in a study of tumor and adjacent non-tumor tissue in lung cancer. In germline, CDR1 is MNHEY, CDR2 SVGEGT. Trimming left V 10 bases short and J 0 bases short, with 19 bases between. The CDR3 is made up of 16 amino acids. This sample's RNA came from whole unsorted tissue. Distant lung tissue was collected more than 3 cm away from the tumor edge. The library came from three nested PCR rounds adapted from ARM-PCR protocols. TCRdb redid the calling of the multiplex PCR reads with MiXCR, one entry per CDR3 protein. The sample yields more than 85,000 distinct CDR3 sequences, about 61% seen once.

Material: distant non-tumor lung tissue. This sequence was found in a man between 60 and 75 years old with non-small cell lung cancer. The J gene is TRBJ2-1, the V gene TRBV6-2 or TRBV6-3; a possible D gene is TRBD2 (5 bases). The CDR3: CAISVAGGSSYNEQFF. CDR3 sequence (DNA): TGTGCCATCAGCGTAGCAGGAGGTAGCTCCTACAATGAGCAGTTCTTC.